What follows are 4 T cell receptor beta chains derived from one specimen sequenced in a study of blood T cell repertoires in COVID-19. Method: immunoSEQ multiplex PCR; TCRdb's copy keeps in-frame clones and lacks some. The table records roughly 190,000 clones, around 76% of them present only once. Sequencing was carried out using peripheral blood. Receptors were obtained from a woman in her 50s with active or convalescent COVID-19.

V usage is TRBV7-3 and J usage is TRBJ1-2; D is perhaps TRBD1 (6 bases). The germline V and J ends were trimmed by 4 bases and 14 bases, with 17 bases remaining between them. The CDR3 length is 12 residues. CDR1 SGHTA and CDR2 FQGTGA come from the germline V gene. The CDR3 nucleotides read TGTGCCAGCAGCTCCCCGGGGGGGCCGGGGACCTTC. Amino acid sequence: CASSSPGGPGTF.

The rearrangement joins TRBV19 to TRBJ1-5; TRBD1 agrees at 7 bases. Trimming at V came to 8 bases and at J to 3 bases, leaving 7 bases not matched to a gene. Germline assignment: CDR1 LNHDA and CDR2 SQIVND (reference sequence). The CDR3 extends over 14 amino acids. DNA of the CDR3: TGTGCCAGTTGTGAGGGACAGTACAATCAGCCCCAGCATTTT. It codes for CASCEGQYNQPQHF.

The CDR3 loop reads CASSSVDRRGNTIYF. CDR3 nucleotides: TGTGCCAGCAGCTCTGTGGACAGGCGGGGAAACACCATATATTTT. V usage is TRBV11-2 and J usage is TRBJ1-3; 7 bases fit TRBD1. The CDR3 has 15 residues. With 4 bases clipped from V and 4 bases from J, the junction kept 7 bases outside the gene matches. Germline V gene sequence: CDR1 SGHAT, CDR2 FQNNGV. Full variable domain (rest looked up from reference TRBV11-2 and TRBJ1-3): EAGVAQSPRYKIIEKRQSVAFWCNPISGHATLYWYQQILGQGPKLLIQFQNNGVVDDSQLPKDRFSAERLKGVDSTLKIQPAKLEDSAVYLCASSSVDRRGNTIYFGEGSWLTVV.

This clone was recorded a few times. The chain joins TRBV29-1 to TRBJ1-1; TRBD1 matches at 8 bases. V shed 4 bases and J 4 bases; nucleotides not matched to a gene: 8. CDR3 length: 14 amino acids. Germline-derived CDR1 and CDR2 are SQVTM and ANQGSEA. CDR3: CSVATGGTTTEAFF. DNA for the CDR3: TGCAGCGTTGCCACAGGGGGAACGACCACTGAAGCTTTCTTT. The full variable domain, in which reference TRBV29-1 and TRBJ1-1 provide the parts outside the CDR3, is SAVISQKPSRDICQRGTSLTIQCQVDSQVTMMFWYRQQPGQSLTLIATANQGSEATYESGFVIDKFPISRPNLTFSTLTVSNMSPEDSSIYLCSVATGGTTTEAFFGQGTRLTVV.